The 3 T cell receptor beta chains below all came from one sample that was sequenced in a study of cytomegalovirus exposure and HLA in healthy donors. Generated by immunoSEQ multiplex PCR, the TCRdb table keeps only in-frame clones and is missing some. Of around 150,000 clones listed, approximately 84% are singletons. The specimen was PBMCs. The receptors were gathered from a young man in good health and CMV-seropositive.

The chain combines TRBV4-3 with TRBJ2-5, with 14 bases fitting TRBD2. The V segment lost 4 bases and the J segment 4 bases; nucleotides outside the gene matches: 11. Germline V lookup: CDR1 LGHNA, CDR2 YSLEER. The CDR3 length is 18 residues. The CDR3 bases are TGCGCCAGCAGCCCCCACGGGACTAGCGGGGGTCTTGGAGAGACCCAGTACTTC. It encodes CASSPHGTSGGLGETQYF.

The DNA for the CDR3 is TGTGCCTGGAGTCCCGGGACTTCGGCTGGTCAGCCCCAGCATTTT. Translating gives CAWSPGTSAGQPQHF. V gene TRBV30 combines with J gene TRBJ1-5; D is perhaps TRBD1 (5 bases). The CDR3 is 15 residues long. V was cut by 2 bases and J by 6 bases, with 17 bases left in between. Germline V lookup: CDR1 GTSNPN, CDR2 SVGIG (reference sequence).

V is TRBV29-1 and J is TRBJ1-3; tentatively, D is TRBD1 (5 bases). Trimming removed 7 bases at V and 3 bases at J, with 10 bases between. Germline values: CDR1 SQVTM, CDR2 ANQGSEA. CDR3 length equals 12 residues. CDR3 in amino acids: CSATASGNTIYF. The DNA of the CDR3 is TGCAGCGCGACAGCCAGTGGAAACACCATATATTTT.